The TCR beta chain described here comes from a study of shared clonotypes between healthy human individuals. About the research overall: Every donor yielded three CD4 naive, three CD4 memory, two CD8 naive and one CD8 memory plate.

V lost 1 base, J lost 0 bases, and 14 bases lay in between. CDR3 length equals 17 residues. Germline V gene data show CDR1 as SGHNT and CDR2 as YYREEE (reference sequence). Profiling relied on immunoSEQ multiplex PCR, and the TCRdb table lists in-frame clones only, not all of them. The sample has hundreds of thousands of clones; roughly 96% are singletons. Naive CD8 populations comprised CD45RO-negative cells positively selected for CCR7, excluding terminally differentiated effector memory CD45RA+ cells. Input material: naive CD8+ T cells sorted from blood. The TCR comes from a woman in her twenties or thirties in good health. The chain is built from TRBV5-4 and TRBJ1-3; D uncertain. The chain's CDR3 is CASSLFGGGSSGNTIYF. DNA of the CDR3: TGTGCCAGCAGCTTGTTCGGCGGCGGATCCTCTGGAAACACCATATATTTT. The complete variable domain, with remaining parts taken from reference TRBV5-4 and TRBJ1-3, reads ETGVTQSPTHLIKTRGQQVTLRCSSQSGHNTVSWYQQALGQGPQFIFQYYREEENGRGNFPPRFSGLQFPNYSSELNVNALELDDSALYLCASSLFGGGSSGNTIYFGEGSWLTVV.